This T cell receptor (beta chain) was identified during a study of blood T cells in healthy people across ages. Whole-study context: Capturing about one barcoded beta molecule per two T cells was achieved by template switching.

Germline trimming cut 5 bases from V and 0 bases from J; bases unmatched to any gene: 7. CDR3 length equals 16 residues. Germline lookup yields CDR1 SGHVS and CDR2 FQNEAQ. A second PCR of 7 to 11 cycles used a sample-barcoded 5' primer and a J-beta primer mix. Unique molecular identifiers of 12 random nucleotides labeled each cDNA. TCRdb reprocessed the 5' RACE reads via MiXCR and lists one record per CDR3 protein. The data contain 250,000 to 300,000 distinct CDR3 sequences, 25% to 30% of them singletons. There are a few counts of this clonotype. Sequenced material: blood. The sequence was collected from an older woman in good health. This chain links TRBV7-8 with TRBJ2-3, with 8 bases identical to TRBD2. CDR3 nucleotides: TGTGCCAGCAGCCCGGCGGGGGGATCTAGCACAGATACGCAGTATTTT. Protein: CASSPAGGSSTDTQYF.